The present TCR beta chain was sequenced within a study of T cells after yellow fever vaccination. Study results and caveats: After the booster, 95% to 98% of CD4 and 88% of CD8 primary-response clones were re-detected.

In TCRdb, the 5' RACE reads were re-called with MiXCR into one record per CDR3 protein. Among under 150,000 distinct CDR3 sequences listed, 7.7% were seen once. In its sample, this clonotype was seen many times. Its antigen is still unknown. The sample here was CD4+ T cells sorted from PBMCs, taken 5 days after the yellow fever booster vaccination. The TCR originated in a man aged 25 to 40 who received the YFV17D yellow fever vaccine.

The CDR3 DNA reads as TGTGCCACCAGCAGAGATAAGCGTGAGACCCAGTACTTC. The encoded protein is CATSRDKRETQYF. V gene TRBV15 combines with J gene TRBJ2-5; D unclear. The germline gives CDR1 LNHNV, CDR2 YYDKDF (reference sequence). The CDR3 extends over 13 amino acids. V was pared by 0 bases and J by 5 bases, with 7 bases between.